The rows below give T cell receptor beta chains drawn from one sample of a study of post-analysis software for immune sequencing data. TCRdb passed the PCR reads through MiXCR, listing each CDR3 protein once. The repertoire holds about 160,000 distinct CDR3 sequences, with 30% to 45% as singletons. The sample here was blood, taken after autologous hematopoietic stem cell transplantation. The receptors come from a girl aged 10 to 17 with multiple sclerosis. Each CDR3 is given with its conserved first and last residue. The order of the fields is V gene, D gene, J gene, clone size, CDR3 DNA, CDR3 protein. The D gene is left open where the match is weak. Size is stated for part of the rows, as once, few or many counts, or as a class when the clone is expanded.

TRBV6-1	NA	TRBJ1-2	NA	TGTGCCAGCAGCCCCCGAGGCGGACGGGGCTACACCTTC	CASSPRGGRGYTF
TRBV10-3	NA	TRBJ2-7	many	TGTGCCATCAGTGAGGGCCGGACAGCTTACTCCTACGAGCAGTACTTC	CAISEGRTAYSYEQYF
TRBV20-1	TRBD2	TRBJ2-7	few	TGCAGTGCTGAGAGCGGGAGTAGTGCCTACGAGCAGTACTTC	CSAESGSSAYEQYF
TRBV20-1	TRBD1	TRBJ1-1	NA	TGCAGTGCCACCACGGACAGGGCCACTGAAGCTTTCTTT	CSATTDRATEAFF
TRBV7-9	TRBD1	TRBJ1-2	NA	TGTGCCAGCAGCTTACGTCTACAGGGGCACTCCATTTATGGCTACACCTTC	CASSLRLQGHSIYGYTF
TRBV14	NA	TRBJ2-7	NA	TGTGCCAGCAGCCAGGGGGGGGCCGAGCAGTACTTC	CASSQGGAEQYF
TRBV6-1	TRBD2	TRBJ2-5	few	TGTGCCAGCACGGGACTAGCGGGCTCCCGGAACCAAGAGACCCAGTACTTC	CASTGLAGSRNQETQYF
TRBV27	NA	TRBJ2-2	NA	TGTGCCAGCAGTTCCCGGAGGGGGCGGGCCCCGAACACCGGGGAGCTGTTTTTT	CASSSRRGRAPNTGELFF
TRBV29-1	TRBD1	TRBJ1-2	few	TGCAGCGTCCCGGGACAGGGGGCCCATGGCTACACCTTC	CSVPGQGAHGYTF
TRBV27	NA	TRBJ1-5	NA	TGTGCCAGCAGCCCCGGACGGAACAATCAGCCCCAGCATTTT	CASSPGRNNQPQHF
TRBV7-3	NA	TRBJ2-2	many	TGTGCCAGCAGCTTAGGCGGAGCCGGGGAGCTGTTTTTT	CASSLGGAGELFF
TRBV11-2	NA	TRBJ2-3	many	TGTGCCAGCAGCCTGCTGGGCACCACAGATACGCAGTATTTT	CASSLLGTTDTQYF
TRBV6-5	NA	TRBJ2-7	NA	TGTGCCAGCAGTTACTCGATGGGCTACGAGCAGTACTTC	CASSYSMGYEQYF
TRBV7-3	NA	TRBJ1-2	few	TGTGCCAGCAGCTTAATAGGGGGGGAGAACTATGGCTACACCTTC	CASSLIGGENYGYTF
TRBV25-1	NA	TRBJ1-1	NA	TGTGCCAGCAGTGCCACTGATAACGCTGAAGCTTTCTTT	CASSATDNAEAFF
TRBV10-3	NA	TRBJ1-4	few	TGTGCCATCAGTGCGGGGCAGGACAATGAAAAACTGTTTTTT	CAISAGQDNEKLFF
TRBV7-6	NA	TRBJ2-3	NA	TGTGCCAGCAGCTCAGAGAGACCTACAGATACGCAGTATTTT	CASSSERPTDTQYF
TRBV7-8	NA	TRBJ2-1	few	TGTGCCAGCAGCTTACTGTTAGACAGCTACAATGAGCAGTTCTTC	CASSLLLDSYNEQFF
TRBV5-1	TRBD2	TRBJ2-3	many	TGCGCCAGCAGCTCGGGACTAGCGGGAGAGGCAGATACGCAGTATTTT	CASSSGLAGEADTQYF
TRBV27	NA	TRBJ2-3	NA	TGTGCCAGCAGTCCAAATGAGAAGGGGAGTGACACAGATACGCAGTATTTT	CASSPNEKGSDTDTQYF
TRBV11-3	NA	TRBJ2-3	NA	TGTGCCAGCAGCTTGCGCCGTGGAGATACGCAGTATTTT	CASSLRRGDTQYF
TRBV4-3	NA	TRBJ2-6	many	TGCGCCAGCAGCCAAGATGAGTCGCACTCTGGGGCCAACGTCCTGACTTTC	CASSQDESHSGANVLTF
TRBV7-2	TRBD2	TRBJ2-5	once	TGTGCCAGCAGCTCCTACCCTCGAGCGGGAGGGCGGGAGACCCAGTACTTC	CASSSYPRAGGRETQYF
TRBV2	NA	TRBJ2-7	many	TGTGCCAGCAGTGGCATGCCCACTGGGAAAGGCTACGAGCAGTACTTC	CASSGMPTGKGYEQYF
TRBV5-1	TRBD1	TRBJ2-3	few	TGCGCCAGCAGCTCCCCAGGGGGAGCAGATACGCAGTATTTT	CASSSPGGADTQYF
TRBV5-1	TRBD2	TRBJ2-7	NA	TGCGCCAGCAGCTTGTGGCCAGGACTAGCGAAAAGCTCCTACGAGCAGTACTTC	CASSLWPGLAKSSYEQYF
TRBV28	NA	TRBJ1-5	NA	TGTGCCAGCACCCGGGACGGAGGACTTCGCAATCAGCCCCAGCATTTT	CASTRDGGLRNQPQHF
TRBV20-1	TRBD2	TRBJ2-4	NA	TGCAGTGCTAGTCGTCTAGCGGGGGGGCTTGAGCAGTACTTC	CSASRLAGGLEQYF
TRBV9	NA	TRBJ2-7	few	TGTGCCAGCAGCGGGCGACTGGGCTACGAGCAGTACTTC	CASSGRLGYEQYF
TRBV20-1	NA	TRBJ2-3	few	TGCAGTGCTCGACACAGCACAGATACGCAGTATTTT	CSARHSTDTQYF